The rows below give T cell receptor beta chains drawn from one sample of a study of CD8+CD57+ T cells in acquired aplastic anemia. TCRdb recomputed calls from the reads with MiXCR, one row per CDR3 protein. The sample consists of about 190,000 distinct CDR3 sequences, roughly half of them appearing once. Sequenced input: sorted CD4+, CD8+, or CD8+CD57+ T cells (not recorded which) from PBMCs. Every receptor here comes from a human donor in good health, serving as a control. The CDR3 runs from the conserved cysteine through the conserved F or W.

v_call,j_call,cdr3_aa
TRBV5-1,TRBJ1-5,CASSLGAGKFEPQHF
TRBV20-1,TRBJ2-7,CSARQSVYEQYF
TRBV5-1,TRBJ2-5,CASSSYGTSGGYPETQYF
TRBV24-1,TRBJ2-7,CATSDSGQGRYEQYF
TRBV4-1,TRBJ1-5,CASSQRPSGQPLGQPQHF
TRBV19,TRBJ1-4,CASTARTSTNEKLFF
TRBV7-9,TRBJ1-2,CASSDRGLGRGPYGYTF
TRBV10-3,TRBJ2-2,CAIRTPPGQGNTGELFF
TRBV5-1,TRBJ2-3,CASSVDRVFTDTQYF
TRBV9,TRBJ1-2,CASSVVTGPYGYTF